The T cell receptor beta chain under discussion was sequenced for a study of cytomegalovirus exposure and HLA in healthy donors. The PCR ran on 60 Vbeta and 13 Jbeta primers. The data were produced by immunoSEQ multiplex PCR, yet TCRdb's version contains in-frame clones alone and is incomplete. The profile shows over 70,000 clones, more than 70% of them singletons. Germline V gene lookup returns CDR1 SEHNR and CDR2 FQNEAQ (reference sequence). V was trimmed by 5 bases and J by 4 bases, leaving 11 bases between them. The CDR3 is 13 amino acids. The material sequenced was PBMCs. V and J are TRBV7-9 and TRBJ1-2; a possible D gene is TRBD1 (5 bases). This receptor was obtained from a man aged 18 to 35 in good health and CMV-seronegative. CDR3 region: CASSLGGTYGYTF. The CDR3 DNA sequence: TGTGCCAGCAGCCTCGGGGGGACCTATGGCTACACCTTC.